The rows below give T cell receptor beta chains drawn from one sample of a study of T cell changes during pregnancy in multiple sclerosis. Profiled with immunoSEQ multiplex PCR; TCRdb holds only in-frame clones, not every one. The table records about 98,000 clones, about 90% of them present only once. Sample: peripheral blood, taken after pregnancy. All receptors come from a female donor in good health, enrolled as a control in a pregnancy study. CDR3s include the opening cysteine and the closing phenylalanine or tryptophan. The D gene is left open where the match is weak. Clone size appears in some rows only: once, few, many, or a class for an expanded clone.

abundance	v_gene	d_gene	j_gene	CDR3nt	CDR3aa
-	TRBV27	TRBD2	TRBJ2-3	TGTGCCAGTAGTTTAGAGAGCGGGAGACCAGATACGCAGTATTTT	CASSLESGRPDTQYF
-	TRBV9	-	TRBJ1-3	TGTGCCAGCAGCGTAGTATCCTCTGGAAACACCATATATTTT	CASSVVSSGNTIYF
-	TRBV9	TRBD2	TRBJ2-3	TGTGCCAGCAGCGTAGGTAGCGGGATCCCAGATACGCAGTATTTT	CASSVGSGIPDTQYF
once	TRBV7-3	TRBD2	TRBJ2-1	TGTGCCAGCAGCCCGACTAGCCTCTCCAGCTCCTACAATGAGCAGTTCTTC	CASSPTSLSSSYNEQFF
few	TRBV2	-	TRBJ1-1	TGTGCCAGCACAAGGGGCCTGAACACTGAAGCTTTCTTT	CASTRGLNTEAFF
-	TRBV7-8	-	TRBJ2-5	TGTGCCAGCAGCTTAGTAAGAGGGGGTGGGACCCAGTACTTC	CASSLVRGGGTQYF
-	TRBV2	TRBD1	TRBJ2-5	TGTGCCAGCAGTGAATCGGGACAGCAAGAGACCCAGTACTTC	CASSESGQQETQYF
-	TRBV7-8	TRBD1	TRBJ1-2	TGTGCCAGCAGCTTAAGGAGGACAGGGAGCCCTAACTATGGCTACACCTTC	CASSLRRTGSPNYGYTF
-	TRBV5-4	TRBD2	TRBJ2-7	TGTGCCAGCAGCCGGACTAGCGGGAGCTACGAGCAGTACTTC	CASSRTSGSYEQYF
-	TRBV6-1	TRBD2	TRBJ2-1	TGTGCCAGTACTAGCGGGAGGGGTAATGAGCAGTTCTTC	CASTSGRGNEQFF
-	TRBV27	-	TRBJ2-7	TGTGCCAGCAGTGAGGTCCCTACCGTCTACGAGCAGTACTTC	CASSEVPTVYEQYF
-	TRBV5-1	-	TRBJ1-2	TGCGCCAGCAGCTTGACAGGGAATGGCTACACCTTC	CASSLTGNGYTF
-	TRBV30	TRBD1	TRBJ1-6	TGTGCCTGGAGACGGCCCAACAGGGGCGGCAATTCACCCCTCCACTTT	CAWRRPNRGGNSPLHF
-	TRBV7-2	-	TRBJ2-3	TGTGCCAGCAGCTTAGAAGGGGGTCGAGACACGCAGTATTTT	CASSLEGGRDTQYF
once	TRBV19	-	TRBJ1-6	TGTGCCAGTAGTATGGGGAGTTCACCCCTCCACTTT	CASSMGSSPLHF
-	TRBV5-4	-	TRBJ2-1	TGTGCCAGCAGCTTGATGGCTAGCGATGAGCAGTTCTTC	CASSLMASDEQFF
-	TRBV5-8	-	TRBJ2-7	TGTGCCAGCAGCTCGGGGACCGGGGGACGTCTCGAGCAGTACTTC	CASSSGTGGRLEQYF
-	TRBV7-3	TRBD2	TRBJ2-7	TGTGCCAGCAGACTGAATAGCGGGGGGGCCTACGAGCAGTACTTC	CASRLNSGGAYEQYF
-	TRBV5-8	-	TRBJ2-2	TGTGCCAGCAGCTTGAGTGGTTCAGGGTCACCCGGGGAGCTGTTTTTT	CASSLSGSGSPGELFF
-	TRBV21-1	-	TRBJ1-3	TGTGCCAGCAGCAATATGGGGACATCCTCTGGAAACACCATATATTTT	CASSNMGTSSGNTIYF